This entry concerns a single TCR beta chain. At one boundary the junction diverges from the germline segment, which might be a read error. These data come from a study of blood T cell repertoires in COVID-19. TCRdb's table, derived via immunoSEQ multiplex PCR, lists solely in-frame clones and lacks some. The table records 110,000 to 150,000 clones, 75% to 90% of them present only once. Material for sequencing was peripheral blood. This clonotype originated in a woman in her sixties with active COVID-19.

The chain's CDR3 is CASSLDSGVGSYEQYF. CDR3 bases: TGTGCCAGCAGTTTAGATTCAGGGGTCGGATCCTACGAGCAGTACTTC. V is TRBV7-9 and J is TRBJ2-7; D might be TRBD1 (6 bases). CDR3 length: 16 amino acids. Germline V CDR1 and CDR2: SEHNR, FQNEAQ (reference sequence).